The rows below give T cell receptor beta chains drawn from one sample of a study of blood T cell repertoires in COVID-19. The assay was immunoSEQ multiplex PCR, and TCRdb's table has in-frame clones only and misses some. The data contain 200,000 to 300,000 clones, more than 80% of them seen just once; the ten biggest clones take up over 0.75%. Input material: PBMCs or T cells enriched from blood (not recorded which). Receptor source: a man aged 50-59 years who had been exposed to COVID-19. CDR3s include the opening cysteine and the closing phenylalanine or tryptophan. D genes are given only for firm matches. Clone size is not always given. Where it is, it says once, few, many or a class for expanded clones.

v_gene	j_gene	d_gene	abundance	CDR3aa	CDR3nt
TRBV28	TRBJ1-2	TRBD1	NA	CASRPTGGYGYTF	TGTGCCAGCAGGCCTACAGGGGGGTATGGCTACACCTTC
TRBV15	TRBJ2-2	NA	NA	CATSRDLFTGELFF	TGTGCCACCAGCAGAGATCTATTCACCGGGGAGCTGTTTTTT
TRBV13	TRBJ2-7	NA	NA	CASSFYDFGMQYF	TGTGCCAGCAGCTTCTACGACTTCGGGATGCAGTACTTC
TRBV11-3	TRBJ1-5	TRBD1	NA	CASSHPGQGVVGNQPQHF	TGTGCCAGCAGCCACCCGGGACAGGGGGTAGTTGGCAATCAGCCCCAGCATTTT
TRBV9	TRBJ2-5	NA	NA	CASSVGSTGETQYF	TGTGCCAGCAGCGTAGGGTCGACAGGAGAGACCCAGTACTTC
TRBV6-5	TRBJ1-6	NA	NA	CASSYVETGPNSPLHF	TGTGCCAGCAGTTACGTTGAGACAGGCCCTAATTCACCCCTCCACTTT
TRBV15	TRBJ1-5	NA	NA	CATTSEHPLQPQHF	TGTGCCACCACCTCGGAGCACCCACTTCAGCCCCAGCATTTT
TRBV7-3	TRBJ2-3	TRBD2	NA	CASSQSGGRRDTQYF	TGTGCCAGCAGCCAGAGCGGGGGGCGACGGGATACGCAGTATTTT
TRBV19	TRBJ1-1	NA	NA	CASRMAGGNTEAFF	TGTGCCAGTAGGATGGCCGGGGGGAACACTGAAGCTTTCTTT
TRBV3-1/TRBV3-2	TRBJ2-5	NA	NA	CASSRDRRTQYF	TGTGCCAGCAGCCGCGACCGGAGGACCCAGTACTTC
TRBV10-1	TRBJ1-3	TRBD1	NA	CATTQGVESGNTIYF	TGCGCCACCACCCAGGGGGTCGAGTCTGGAAACACCATATATTTT
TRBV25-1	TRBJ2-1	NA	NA	CASSLTGEIHEQFF	TGTGCCAGCAGTTTAACGGGAGAGATCCATGAGCAGTTCTTC
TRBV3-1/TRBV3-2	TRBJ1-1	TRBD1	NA	CASSQGQNMNTEAFF	TGTGCCAGCAGCCAGGGACAGAACATGAACACTGAAGCTTTCTTT
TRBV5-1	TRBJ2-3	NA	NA	CASSLYPRADTQYF	TGCGCCAGCAGCTTGTATCCCCGGGCAGATACGCAGTATTTT
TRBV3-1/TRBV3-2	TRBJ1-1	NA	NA	CASRGHLRTEAFF	TGTGCCAGCAGGGGGCACCTCAGGACTGAAGCTTTCTTT
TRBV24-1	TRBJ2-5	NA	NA	CATSDLRSRRGKETQYF	TGTGCCACCAGTGATTTGCGGTCTCGGCGGGGAAAAGAGACCCAGTACTTC
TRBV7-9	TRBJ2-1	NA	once	CAGSPSAYNEQFF	TGTGCCGGCAGCCCTAGCGCTTACAATGAGCAGTTCTTC
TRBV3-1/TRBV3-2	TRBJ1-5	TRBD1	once	CASSRTGNNQPQHF	TGTGCCAGCAGTCGGACAGGGAACAATCAGCCCCAGCATTTT